Listed here are 6 T cell receptor beta chains from one sample, sequenced in a study of identical twins. TCRdb passed the 5' RACE reads through MiXCR, listing each CDR3 protein once. The repertoire holds 510,000 or so distinct CDR3 sequences, with 12% to 15% as singletons. This sample also appeared in a second study, on yellow fever vaccine responses in identical twins.

What was sequenced was CD4+ T cells sorted from blood. The receptor source for this set is a woman under 30 in good health.

This clonotype appeared a few times. The chain recombines TRBV6-5 with TRBJ2-3; D may be TRBD1 (7 bases). Per the germline V gene, CDR1 is MNHEY and CDR2 is SVGAGI. The CDR3 is 14 residues long. Trimming took 7 bases from V and 4 from J, leaving 15 bases between them. The CDR3 protein is CASIRGGGADTQYF. Here the CDR3 DNA reads TGTGCCAGCATTAGAGGAGGGGGCGCAGATACGCAGTATTTT.

CDR3 DNA sequence: TGCAGTGCTATGCCGGGAGGGGTGAACACCGGGGAGCTGTTTTTT. As protein: CSAMPGGVNTGELFF. J is TRBJ2-2 and V is TRBV20-1, with TRBD2 matching over 8 bases. V shed 4 bases and J 1 base; nucleotides not matched to a gene: 5. This CDR3 spans 15 amino acids. CDR1 is DFQATT and CDR2 is SNEGSKA in the germline V gene (reference sequence).

The DNA for the CDR3 is TGCGCCAGCAGAAATCCAGGGGTCTACGAGCAGTACGTC. Amino acid sequence: CASRNPGVYEQYV. J is TRBJ2-7 and V is TRBV10-2; tentatively, D is TRBD1 (6 bases). The CDR3 runs to 13 residues. V lost 6 bases and J lost 3, with 12 bases in between. Germline V gives CDR1 WSHSY, CDR2 SAAADI.

In this sample, this clonotype turned up a few times. The V gene is TRBV10-2, the J gene TRBJ1-2, with D perhaps matching TRBD1 (6 bases). With 6 bases removed from V and 2 bases from J, the gap between germline ends came to 10 bases. Per germline, CDR1 WSHSY and CDR2 SAAADI. The CDR3 is 13 amino acids. This CDR3 reads CASSGQQNYGYTF. In nucleotides, the CDR3 is TGCGCCAGCAGCGGACAGCAGAACTATGGCTACACCTTC.

The CDR3 spells CASSLVAGSYEQYV. CDR3 DNA: TGCGCCAGCAGCTTGGTGGCAGGGAGCTACGAGCAGTACGTC. The chain has TRBV5-1 and TRBJ2-7; perhaps D is TRBD1 or TRBD2 (5 bases each). The V end was cut by 0 bases, the J end by 3 bases, with 10 bases between. Germline CDR1 SGHRS, CDR2 YFSETQ. This CDR3 region has 14 residues.

There are a few counts of this clonotype. The V gene is TRBV5-1, the J gene TRBJ2-7, with D tentatively TRBD2 (6 bases). V shed 5 bases and J shed 0 bases, with 12 bases lying between them. Germline values: CDR1 SGHRS, CDR2 YFSETQ. The CDR3 runs to 14 residues. CDR3 sequence (DNA): TGCGCCAGCAGAATAACGACTAGCTCCTACGAGCAGTACTTC. Its protein product is CASRITTSSYEQYF. Drawing the rest from reference TRBV5-1 and TRBJ2-7, the complete variable domain is KAGVTQTPRYLIKTRGQQVTLSCSPISGHRSVSWYQQTPGQGLQFLFEYFSETQRNKGNFPGRFSGRQFSNSRSEMNVSTLELGDSALYLCASRITTSSYEQYFGPGTRLTVT.